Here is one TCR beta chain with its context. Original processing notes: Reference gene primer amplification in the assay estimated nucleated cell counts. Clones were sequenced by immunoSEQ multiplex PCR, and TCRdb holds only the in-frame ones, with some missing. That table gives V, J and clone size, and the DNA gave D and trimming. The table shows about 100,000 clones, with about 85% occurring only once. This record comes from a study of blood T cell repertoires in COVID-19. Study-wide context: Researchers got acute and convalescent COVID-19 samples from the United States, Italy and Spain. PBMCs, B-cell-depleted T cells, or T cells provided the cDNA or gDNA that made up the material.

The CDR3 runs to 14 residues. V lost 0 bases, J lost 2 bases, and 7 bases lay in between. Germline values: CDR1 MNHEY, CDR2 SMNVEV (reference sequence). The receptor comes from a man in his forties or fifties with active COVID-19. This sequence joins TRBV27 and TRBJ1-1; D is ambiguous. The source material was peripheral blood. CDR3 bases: TGTGCCAGCAGTTTATCCCCGGGTAACACTGAAGCTTTCTTT. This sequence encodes CASSLSPGNTEAFF.